This entry describes one T cell receptor (beta chain). Staff drew a roughly 2.5 ml blood sample from each donor. The record originates from a study of monozygotic twins with inflammatory bowel disease. Using eight separate reactions per sample, the authors generated cDNA. A 6-nucleotide sample barcode was carried by the UMIs, which template switching added. Using the 5' RACE reads, TCRdb records one entry per CDR3 protein without DNA. The repertoire shows 350,000 to 500,000 distinct CDR3 sequences; the top ten hold about 2.4%. In germline, CDR1 is SQVTM, CDR2 ANQGSEA. This CDR3 has 12 residues. Material for sequencing was blood. The V and J genes are TRBV29-1 and TRBJ2-2; without DNA, the TCRdb call of TRBD2 cannot be checked. This TCR was recovered from a human donor with ulcerative colitis or Crohn's disease, or a healthy co-twin of an affected twin (not recorded which). CDR3 loop: CSVEPGGGELFF.